Listed below are T cell receptor beta chains from one sample, sequenced in a study of CD8 T cells in ankylosing spondylitis. TCRdb processed the 5' RACE reads anew with MiXCR; each CDR3 protein has one entry. Of some 130,000 distinct CDR3 sequences listed, about an eighth are singletons. The source material was blood, either unsorted or a sorted T cell fraction (not recorded which). Source of these receptors: a female donor with ankylosing spondylitis or in good health (not recorded which). The CDR3 runs from the conserved cysteine through the conserved F or W. The order of the fields is D gene, clone size, V gene, J gene, CDR3 length, CDR3 DNA, CDR3 protein. The D gene is left open where the match is weak. Not every row has a clone size; where given, it reads once, few, many or a size class.

D: TRBD1; size: many; V: TRBV29-1; J: TRBJ1-2; length: 13; DNA: TGCAGCGTTGGAACAGGGGGTAACTATGGCTACACCTTC; CDR3: CSVGTGGNYGYTF
D: NA; size: many; V: TRBV20-1; J: TRBJ1-4; length: 13; DNA: TGCAGTGCTTGGGACCGACGTGGCGAAAAACTGTTTTTT; CDR3: CSAWDRRGEKLFF
D: TRBD2; size: many; V: TRBV11-2; J: TRBJ2-1; length: 17; DNA: TGTGCCAGCAGGGATAATCTAGGAACTAGCGGGAGGAATGAGCAGTTCTTC; CDR3: CASRDNLGTSGRNEQFF
D: TRBD1; size: many; V: TRBV7-2; J: TRBJ1-2; length: 14; DNA: TGTGCCAGCAGCGCGGACAGGGGAGGCTATGGCTACACCTTC; CDR3: CASSADRGGYGYTF
D: TRBD1; size: many; V: TRBV6-1; J: TRBJ2-2; length: 13; DNA: TGTGCCAGCACCCCGAAGGGGGCAGGGGAGCTGTTTTTT; CDR3: CASTPKGAGELFF
D: TRBD2; size: many; V: TRBV24-1; J: TRBJ2-3; length: 17; DNA: TGTGCCACCAGTGATTCACCTAGCGGGAGGAGCACAGATACGCAGTATTTT; CDR3: CATSDSPSGRSTDTQYF
D: NA; size: few; V: TRBV5-1; J: TRBJ2-2; length: 15; DNA: TGCGCCAGCAGCTTGGATGCGGGGAACACCGGGGAGCTGTTTTTT; CDR3: CASSLDAGNTGELFF
D: TRBD1; size: many; V: TRBV6-1; J: TRBJ1-5; length: 13; DNA: TGTGCCAGCACGGGGACAGGGAATCAGCCCCAGCATTTT; CDR3: CASTGTGNQPQHF
D: NA; size: many; V: TRBV5-5; J: TRBJ1-1; length: 15; DNA: TGTGCCAGCAGCTTGTTGGGGGCCCGGACAAGAGAAGCTTTCTTT; CDR3: CASSLLGARTREAFF
D: NA; size: few; V: TRBV4-1; J: TRBJ2-3; length: 14; DNA: TGCGCCAGCAGCCAAGATCTACCAGGTGGGACGCAGTATTTT; CDR3: CASSQDLPGGTQYF
D: NA; size: NA; V: TRBV7-2; J: TRBJ2-5; length: 13; DNA: TGTGCCAGCAGCTTCCTCGTCGAAGAGACCCAGTACTTC; CDR3: CASSFLVEETQYF
D: NA; size: few; V: TRBV11-1; J: TRBJ2-5; length: 14; DNA: TGTGCCAGCAGCCTTTGGGACGGCCAAGAGACCCAGTACTTC; CDR3: CASSLWDGQETQYF
D: NA; size: many; V: TRBV12-5; J: TRBJ2-3; length: 14; DNA: TGTGCTAGTGGTTTGGGCGGCAGCACAGATACGCAGTATTTT; CDR3: CASGLGGSTDTQYF
D: NA; size: NA; V: TRBV12-3/TRBV12-4; J: TRBJ1-5; length: 18; DNA: TGTGCCAGCAGTTTAGTACCCCCTTGGGCAGGGGTGGATCAGCCCCAGCATTTT; CDR3: CASSLVPPWAGVDQPQHF
D: TRBD2; size: many; V: TRBV5-1; J: TRBJ2-3; length: 15; DNA: TGCGCCAGCAGCTCAAGCGGGATTAGCACAGATACGCAGTATTTT; CDR3: CASSSSGISTDTQYF
D: TRBD2; size: few; V: TRBV9; J: TRBJ2-2; length: 15; DNA: TGTGCCAGCAGCTCCCGGGGGGAGTGGTTCGGGGAGCTGTTTTTT; CDR3: CASSSRGEWFGELFF
D: NA; size: many; V: TRBV20-1; J: TRBJ2-7; length: 12; DNA: TGCAGTGCTAGGGGGAACTCCTACGAGCAGTACTTC; CDR3: CSARGNSYEQYF
D: NA; size: NA; V: TRBV25-1; J: TRBJ1-4; length: 12; DNA: TGTGCCAGCAGTCTTTGGGGAGAAAAACTGTTTTTT; CDR3: CASSLWGEKLFF
D: TRBD2; size: many; V: TRBV20-1; J: TRBJ2-1; length: 15; DNA: TGCAGTGCTAGAGATGCAAGCGGGACGGGCAATGAGCAGTTCTTC; CDR3: CSARDASGTGNEQFF
D: TRBD1; size: many; V: TRBV5-1; J: TRBJ2-2; length: 15; DNA: TGCGCCAGCAGTTTTACAGGGGCCTCCGCCGGGGAGCTGTTTTTT; CDR3: CASSFTGASAGELFF
D: TRBD1; size: many; V: TRBV29-1; J: TRBJ1-1; length: 14; DNA: TGCAGCGTTCAACGGACAGGGGGAGGGACTGAAGCTTTCTTT; CDR3: CSVQRTGGGTEAFF
D: NA; size: few; V: TRBV7-8; J: TRBJ2-7; length: 14; DNA: TGTGCCAGCAGCTTAGAGGGGGAGATCTACGAGCAGTACTTC; CDR3: CASSLEGEIYEQYF
D: NA; size: NA; V: TRBV20-1; J: TRBJ2-1; length: 14; DNA: TGCAGTGCTAGAGGGCCGAGCTCCTACAATGAGCAGTTCTTC; CDR3: CSARGPSSYNEQFF
D: TRBD2; size: NA; V: TRBV28; J: TRBJ2-3; length: 15; DNA: TGTGCCAGCAGTCCCGGGGGCGGGGGGACAGATACGCAGTATTTT; CDR3: CASSPGGGGTDTQYF
D: TRBD2; size: NA; V: TRBV2; J: TRBJ2-2; length: 19; DNA: TGTGCCTTCAGTTTGTCCGGGCGGGGGATTATTCTGAACACCGGGGAGCTGTTTTTT; CDR3: CAFSLSGRGIILNTGELFF
D: NA; size: few; V: TRBV3-1; J: TRBJ1-6; length: 14; DNA: TGTGCCAGCAGCCGAGAGAGTGGGGATTCACCCCTCCACTTT; CDR3: CASSRESGDSPLHF
D: NA; size: few; V: TRBV5-5; J: TRBJ2-5; length: 15; DNA: TGTGCCAGCAGCTGGGGACCGAACCGCCAAGAGACCCAGTACTTC; CDR3: CASSWGPNRQETQYF
D: NA; size: many; V: TRBV11-2; J: TRBJ2-4; length: 13; DNA: TGTGCCAGCAAGATGACAGGTCAGGACATTCAGTACTTC; CDR3: CASKMTGQDIQYF
D: NA; size: many; V: TRBV3-1; J: TRBJ2-7; length: 17; DNA: TGTGCCAGCAGCCAAGTGGCTAGCTTCCCTACGGCTGGAGAGCAGTACTTC; CDR3: CASSQVASFPTAGEQYF
D: NA; size: many; V: TRBV11-2; J: TRBJ1-1; length: 15; DNA: TGTGCCAGCAGCTTGGATAAGACAGTACCCCTCGATGCTTTCTTT; CDR3: CASSLDKTVPLDAFF
D: NA; size: NA; V: TRBV3-1; J: TRBJ2-5; length: 11; DNA: TGTGCCAGCAGCCAGAGGCGAGACCAGTACTTC; CDR3: CASSQRRDQYF
D: NA; size: many; V: TRBV11-3; J: TRBJ1-5; length: 14; DNA: TGTGCCAGCAACTTCCAATGTGGCAATCAGCCCCAGCATTTT; CDR3: CASNFQCGNQPQHF
D: TRBD2; size: few; V: TRBV11-3; J: TRBJ2-2; length: 16; DNA: TGTGCCAGCAGCGGGACTAGCGGGAAGGGCACCGGGGAGCTGTTTTTT; CDR3: CASSGTSGKGTGELFF
D: NA; size: many; V: TRBV12-3/TRBV12-4; J: TRBJ1-5; length: 14; DNA: TGTGCCAGCAGTTTCAGGAATAGCAATCAGCCCCAGCATTTT; CDR3: CASSFRNSNQPQHF
D: TRBD1; size: many; V: TRBV28; J: TRBJ1-2; length: 14; DNA: TGTGCCAGCAGACCGGGACAGAGAATCTATGGCTACACCTTC; CDR3: CASRPGQRIYGYTF
D: NA; size: many; V: TRBV20-1; J: TRBJ1-2; length: 11; DNA: TGCAGTGCTAGGGGAGGGAATGGCTACACCTTC; CDR3: CSARGGNGYTF
D: TRBD2; size: many; V: TRBV19; J: TRBJ2-5; length: 15; DNA: TGTGCCAGTAGTACAAAGCGGGAGCGGCAAGAGACCCAGTACTTC; CDR3: CASSTKRERQETQYF
D: NA; size: NA; V: TRBV18; J: TRBJ2-5; length: 12; DNA: TGTGCCAGCTCACCTGAAAAAGAGACCCAGTACTTC; CDR3: CASSPEKETQYF
D: TRBD1; size: once; V: TRBV5-5; J: TRBJ1-1; length: 18; DNA: TGTGCCAGCAGCTACGCTGATTGGGACAGGGGGCAATGGACTGAAGCTTTCTTT; CDR3: CASSYADWDRGQWTEAFF
D: TRBD1; size: few; V: TRBV28; J: TRBJ2-7; length: 14; DNA: TGTGCCAGCAGCGTTGACAGGGTAAGCTACGAGCAGTACTTC; CDR3: CASSVDRVSYEQYF
D: NA; size: many; V: TRBV13; J: TRBJ1-3; length: 14; DNA: TGTGCCAGCAGCTCGGTCAGCCGGGGAAACACCATATATTTT; CDR3: CASSSVSRGNTIYF
D: NA; size: many; V: TRBV7-9; J: TRBJ1-1; length: 11; DNA: TGTGCCAGCAGCTTACTTGTTGAAGCTTTCTTT; CDR3: CASSLLVEAFF
D: NA; size: NA; V: TRBV11-3; J: TRBJ1-1; length: 14; DNA: TGTACCAGCAGCTTAGATGGTCCGAACACTGAAGCTTTCTTT; CDR3: CTSSLDGPNTEAFF
D: NA; size: many; V: TRBV12-3/TRBV12-4; J: TRBJ2-2; length: 14; DNA: TGTGCCAGCAGCTACAGGGAAGAGGCCGGGGAGCTGTTTTTT; CDR3: CASSYREEAGELFF
D: TRBD2; size: NA; V: TRBV6-6; J: TRBJ2-3; length: 15; DNA: TGTGCCAGCAGTTATAATAGCGGGGATTCCTATACGCAGTATTTT; CDR3: CASSYNSGDSYTQYF
D: TRBD2; size: many; V: TRBV24-1; J: TRBJ2-7; length: 13; DNA: TGTGCCACCAGTGATTTGTTAGCGGGGGAGCAGTACTTC; CDR3: CATSDLLAGEQYF
D: NA; size: many; V: TRBV20-1; J: TRBJ2-7; length: 15; DNA: TGCAGTGCGGGTCAATCACAGGGTTCGGTCTACGAGCAGTACTTC; CDR3: CSAGQSQGSVYEQYF
D: TRBD1; size: many; V: TRBV5-1; J: TRBJ2-1; length: 14; DNA: TGCGCCAGCAGGGAAGGGACAGGGGCTTTGGGGCAGTTCTTC; CDR3: CASREGTGALGQFF
D: TRBD2; size: NA; V: TRBV5-1; J: TRBJ2-3; length: 16; DNA: TGCGCCAGCAGCCTATTAGCGGGAGGGTCGGCAGATACGCAGTATTTT; CDR3: CASSLLAGGSADTQYF
D: TRBD1; size: many; V: TRBV9; J: TRBJ1-1; length: 15; DNA: TGTGCCAGCAGCGGGATGACAGGGGGATTCACTGAAGCTTTCTTT; CDR3: CASSGMTGGFTEAFF
D: TRBD2; size: few; V: TRBV12-3/TRBV12-4; J: TRBJ2-3; length: 15; DNA: TGTGCCAGCACGGCGGGAGGGATAGGCACAGATACGCAGTATTTT; CDR3: CASTAGGIGTDTQYF
D: TRBD2; size: few; V: TRBV3-1; J: TRBJ2-1; length: 16; DNA: TGTGCCAGCAGCCAAGGCGGGGGGGCCGAGGTGGGAGAGCAGTTCTTC; CDR3: CASSQGGGAEVGEQFF
D: TRBD1; size: many; V: TRBV12-3/TRBV12-4; J: TRBJ2-2; length: 15; DNA: TGTGCCAGCAGCCGGGACAGGGGCGCCTCCGGGGAGCTGTTTTTT; CDR3: CASSRDRGASGELFF
D: TRBD2; size: many; V: TRBV7-3; J: TRBJ2-3; length: 14; DNA: TGTGCCAGCAGCCGTGGGACTACCACAGATACGCAGTATTTT; CDR3: CASSRGTTTDTQYF
D: TRBD1; size: many; V: TRBV5-1; J: TRBJ2-7; length: 16; DNA: TGCGCCAGCAGCCTCCGGGACAGGGTAGGGGCGGACGAGCAGTACTTC; CDR3: CASSLRDRVGADEQYF